Sequencing of this T cell receptor (beta chain) was carried out in a study of T cells in Graves' hyperthyroidism and ophthalmopathy. Study outcomes and limitations: In simple terms, a model built on 13 V-J features told ophthalmopathy apart from stable hyperthyroidism.

CDR1 MNHNS and CDR2 SASEGT come from the germline V gene. This CDR3 is 16 amino acids long. Germline trimming cut 5 bases from V and 2 bases from J; bases unmatched to any gene: 10. Among the patients, aged 18 to 65, hyperthyroidism was newly diagnosed and had lasted under 2 months. The CDR3 regions of TCR beta were amplified from RNA transcripts. RT-PCR in the first round (using the HTBI primer set) targeted the TCR CDR3. TCRdb itself ran the multiplex PCR reads through MiXCR, one entry per CDR3 protein. The table has about 710,000 distinct CDR3 sequences, 15% to 20% seen once. This clonotype has ten or more counts. Its target is not known.

This TCR was recovered from a man younger than 35 with Graves' hyperthyroidism. Specimen: blood. This chain connects TRBV6-1 to TRBJ2-5; TRBD2 matches 8 bases. The CDR3 protein is CASSPIVAGFQETQYF. CDR3 DNA: TGTGCCAGCAGTCCAATAGTAGCGGGATTTCAAGAGACCCAGTACTTC.